Listed below are T cell receptor beta chains from one sample, sequenced in a study of cytomegalovirus exposure and HLA in healthy donors. The protocol was immunoSEQ multiplex PCR, while the TCRdb copy is restricted to in-frame clones and leaves out a portion. The sample consists of about 200,000 clones, 65% to 80% of them appearing once. The specimen sequenced was PBMCs. These receptors were collected from a woman aged 30 to 39 in good health and CMV-seropositive. Both conserved end residues are part of each CDR3. A D gene is named only where the DNA matches it firmly. Where a row states a size, it is once, few, many or the class of an expanded clone; other rows omit it.

.	TRBV18	13	.	TRBJ2-7	TGTGCCAGCTCACCGGTTGAGGACTACGAGCAGTACTTC	CASSPVEDYEQYF
.	TRBV11-2	14	.	TRBJ1-1	TGTGCCAGCAGCTTAGTCTCCGAGGACACTGAAGCTTTCTTT	CASSLVSEDTEAFF
TRBD2	TRBV13	15	.	TRBJ2-2	TGTGCCAGCAGCTCTAGCGGGGCGGACACCGGGGAGCTGTTTTTT	CASSSSGADTGELFF
.	TRBV27	23	.	TRBJ1-6	TGTGCCAGCAGTTTATACGGAACCTTCGTTGCAGGGGTTCCCCTCTCCTATAATTCACCCCTCCACTTT	CASSLYGTFVAGVPLSYNSPLHF
.	TRBV19	13	.	TRBJ1-5	TGTGCCAGTAGTTCCCCAGGGGTTCAGCCCCAGCATTTT	CASSSPGVQPQHF
TRBD2	TRBV4-1	15	.	TRBJ2-7	TGCGCCAGCAGCCAAGGGTTAGGGGAGGGACGTAGGCAGTACTTC	CASSQGLGEGRRQYF
TRBD2	TRBV7-2	14	.	TRBJ2-4	TGTGCCAGCAGCTTAAGACTAGCCCGAAACATTCAGTACTTC	CASSLRLARNIQYF
.	TRBV28	16	once	TRBJ1-5	TGTGCCAGCATCGTAGGACTCGCAGCGAGTAATCAGCCCCAGCATTTT	CASIVGLAASNQPQHF
TRBD2	TRBV13	17	once	TRBJ2-7	TGTGCCAGCAGCTCCCCCGGATTCGGCGGGAGGAGTCACGAGCAGTACTTC	CASSSPGFGGRSHEQYF
.	TRBV6-5	12	few	TRBJ2-1	TGTGCCAGCAGTAATCTAGCCGATGAGCAGTTCTTC	CASSNLADEQFF
.	TRBV19	13	.	TRBJ2-3	TGTGCCTGCTGCGGCGGGGGCGGCGATACGCAGTATTTT	CACCGGGGDTQYF
TRBD1	TRBV6-5	12	.	TRBJ2-7	TGTGCCAGCAGCCGGACAGGGGACGAGCAGTACTTC	CASSRTGDEQYF
TRBD1	TRBV7-8	17	.	TRBJ2-2	TGTGCCAGCAGCTTAGACCTCGGGACAGAGGAGAGCGGGGAGCTGTTTTTT	CASSLDLGTEESGELFF
.	TRBV30	15	.	TRBJ2-5	TGTGCCTGGAGTGTTGTTATAGGGGAAACGGGGGCCCAGTACTTC	CAWSVVIGETGAQYF
TRBD1	TRBV27	15	.	TRBJ2-7	TGTGCCAGCAGTTTGGCTGGACAGGGCCTATACGAGCAGTACTTC	CASSLAGQGLYEQYF
.	TRBV4-1	13	.	TRBJ2-5	TGCGCCAGCAGCCAACGGGTGGGAGAGACCCAGTACTTC	CASSQRVGETQYF
TRBD2	TRBV10-3	14	.	TRBJ2-1	TGTGCCACTCGGACTAGCGTGTCCTACAATGAGCAGTTCTTC	CATRTSVSYNEQFF
TRBD2	TRBV4-2	17	.	TRBJ2-2	TGTGCCAGCAGCCCACGACTAGCGGGGGGCGGGGGCGGGGAGCTGTTTTTT	CASSPRLAGGGGGELFF
TRBD1	TRBV6-5	13	few	TRBJ1-5	TGTGCCAGCGCGTCTACAGGGGATCAGCCCCAGCATTTT	CASASTGDQPQHF
.	TRBV5-1	14	.	TRBJ2-5	TGCGCCAGCAGCTTGGACAGCATACAAGAGACCCAGTACTTC	CASSLDSIQETQYF
TRBD1	TRBV6-6	14	.	TRBJ1-4	TGTGCCAGCAGTCGCTTAGGGGGCTGGGAAAAACTGTTTTTT	CASSRLGGWEKLFF
.	TRBV20-1	11	.	TRBJ1-1	TGCAGTGCTAGAGATGTTCCAGAAGCTTTCTTT	CSARDVPEAFF
.	TRBV10-3	18	.	TRBJ1-4	TGTGCCATCAGTCCCGGAGGCGGGGTGCGAGGGGAGGATGAAAAACTGTTTTTT	CAISPGGGVRGEDEKLFF
TRBD1	TRBV29-1	14	.	TRBJ2-7	TGCAGCGTTGAGCCCTCCGGACAGGGAAGCGAGCAGTACTTC	CSVEPSGQGSEQYF
.	TRBV19	16	few	TRBJ2-6	TGTGCCAGTAGTGCCCTTCCGGGCTCTGGGGCCAACGTCCTGACTTTC	CASSALPGSGANVLTF
.	TRBV6-5	13	.	TRBJ2-7	TGTGCCAGCAGCGGACTGGAGGCCTACGAGCAGTACTTC	CASSGLEAYEQYF
.	TRBV7-2	15	once	TRBJ1-2	TGTGCCAGCAGCTTAGTGGGGGGAGCAGGAGATGGCTACACCTTC	CASSLVGGAGDGYTF
.	TRBV15	14	.	TRBJ1-1	TGTGCCACCAGCAACAGCCAGACATCAGTTTTTGCTTTCTTT	CATSNSQTSVFAFF
TRBD2	TRBV5-4	15	.	TRBJ2-3	TGTGCCAGCAGCTTGCCAGCGGGGATCTCAGATACGCAGTATTTT	CASSLPAGISDTQYF
TRBD1	TRBV29-1	18	.	TRBJ1-5	TGCAGCGTTATGGAGGGACAGGGAATCGGATATAGCAATCAGCCCCAGCATTTT	CSVMEGQGIGYSNQPQHF
.	TRBV6-5	14	.	TRBJ2-1	TGTGCCAGCAAACTTTTCAGGATTTACAATGAGCAGTTCTTC	CASKLFRIYNEQFF
TRBD1	TRBV27	14	.	TRBJ1-1	TGTGCCAGCAGTTTGGGACAGGTCCCCGCTGAAGCTTTCTTT	CASSLGQVPAEAFF
.	TRBV7-9	16	.	TRBJ1-2	TGTGCCAGCAGCTTTAGTTTGGCAGGTCTGTACTATGGCTACACCTTC	CASSFSLAGLYYGYTF
.	TRBV11-2	12	.	TRBJ2-3	TGTGCCAGCAGCGTATTCACAGATACGCAGTATTTT	CASSVFTDTQYF
TRBD2	TRBV7-9	15	.	TRBJ2-2	TGTGCCAGCATTCCTAGCGGGGCGAACACCGGGGAGCTGTTTTTT	CASIPSGANTGELFF